Below are 8 T cell receptor beta chains sequenced from a single sample in a study of T-cell reconstitution after alpha-beta-depleted transplantation in children. The TCRbeta library was prepared with unique molecular identifiers. Using its own MiXCR run on the PCR reads, TCRdb lists one record per CDR3 protein. The sample carries almost 600,000 distinct CDR3 sequences, 25% to 30% recorded once. This sample comprised PBMCs, obtained before TCRalphabeta/CD19-depleted stem cell transplant. These receptors were taken from a boy younger than two with Wiskott-Aldrich syndrome, due to receive a stem cell transplant.

J is TRBJ2-3 and V is TRBV10-3; D ambiguous. Deletions cut 4 bases from V and 5 bases from J, with 10 bases between. The CDR3 covers 13 residues. In germline, CDR1 is ENHRY, CDR2 SYGVKD. The CDR3 loop reads CAISGSSVDTQYF. The CDR3 DNA is TGTGCCATCAGTGGGAGTAGTGTAGATACGCAGTATTTT.

The chain recombines TRBV6-2 or TRBV6-3 with TRBJ1-2; tentatively, D is TRBD1 (5 bases). The CDR3 is 14 residues long. V shed 5 bases and J shed 4 bases, with 14 bases lying between them. Germline V gene sequence: CDR1 MNHEY, CDR2 SVGEGT. CDR3 region: CASSANQGGYGYTF. In DNA form, the CDR3 reads TGTGCCAGCAGTGCGAACCAGGGAGGCTATGGCTACACCTTC.

This chain links TRBV27 with TRBJ2-7; D is perhaps TRBD1 or TRBD2 (5 bases each). Between the trimmed V and J ends, which lost 4 bases and 2 bases, there was a span of 15 bases. This CDR3 region has 15 residues. Germline CDR1 is MNHEY and CDR2 is SMNVEV (reference sequence). CDR3 bases: TGTGCCAGCAGTTCGTTTTCCGGGACGGCCTACGAGCAGTACTTC. It specifies CASSSFSGTAYEQYF.

This clonotype has just a few counts. The chain recombines TRBV28 with TRBJ1-2, with D unclear. Germline V gene lookup returns CDR1 MDHEN and CDR2 SYDVKM. The length of the CDR3 is 13 residues. V lost 6 bases, J lost 3 bases, and 11 bases lay in between. For the CDR3, the DNA is TGTGCCAGCAGGATAATTGGGGACTATGGCTACACCTTC. Protein product: CASRIIGDYGYTF.

This chain uses TRBV25-1 with TRBJ2-4; either TRBD1 or TRBD2 may supply D (5 bases each). This CDR3 is 18 amino acids long. Germline loops: CDR1 MGHDK, CDR2 SYGVNS. Trimming pared 6 bases from V and 0 bases from J, leaving 21 bases between. CDR3 sequence: CASSPSGWSGQAKNIQYF. The CDR3 nucleotides are TGTGCCAGCAGCCCATCGGGGTGGAGCGGACAAGCCAAAAACATTCAGTACTTC.

This clonotype appeared a few times. The rearrangement links TRBV15 to TRBJ2-3, with D tentatively TRBD2 (5 bases). V dropped 1 base and J dropped 3 bases, with 14 bases sitting between them. CDR1 is LNHNV, CDR2 YYDKDF, per germline (reference sequence). CDR3 length: 16 amino acids. The CDR3 bases are TGTGCCACCAGCAGAGTCGGCCTAGCTGAGACAGATACGCAGTATTTT. It translates to CATSRVGLAETDTQYF.

J is TRBJ2-7 and V is TRBV28, with TRBD1 matching over 8 bases. V was pared by 6 bases and J by 6 bases, with 10 bases of the junction left unmatched. The CDR3 spans 14 residues. CDR1 MDHEN and CDR2 SYDVKM come from the germline V gene. The CDR3 region has the DNA TGTGCCAGCAGGCTGGACAGGGAAGTTGGCGAGCAGTACTTC. Protein sequence: CASRLDREVGEQYF.

The chain has TRBV12-3 or TRBV12-4 and TRBJ2-3; TRBD2 might be the D (6 bases). Trimming left V 4 bases short and J 6 bases short, with 14 bases between. The length of the CDR3 is 14 residues. CDR3 sequence: CASSSLWRVDTQYF. Here the CDR3 DNA reads TGTGCCAGCAGTTCGCTGTGGAGGGTGGATACGCAGTATTTT.